A single sample gave rise to the 20 T cell receptor beta chains below, sequenced in a study of Graves' ophthalmopathy and Graves' hyperthyroidism. Amplification from RNA transcripts yielded the TCR beta CDR3 regions. HTBI primers were used in a first-round RT-PCR, which preceded a second-round multiplex PCR. TCRdb independently ran MiXCR on the multiplex PCR reads; one entry per CDR3 protein. The data contain 650,000 to 900,000 distinct CDR3 sequences, roughly 40% of them seen just once; the ten biggest clones take up approximately 46%. Sequenced input: peripheral blood. All receptors derive from an adult man with Graves' ophthalmopathy.

This clonotype appeared many times. CDR3 sequence: CASSERGNTEAFF. As DNA, the CDR3 is TGTGCCAGCAGTGAGCGGGGGAACACTGAAGCTTTCTTT. The chain recombines TRBV2 with TRBJ1-1; D uncertain. Trimming took off 3 bases at V and 1 base at J, with 6 bases between the two ends. The germline CDR1 and CDR2 sequences are SNHLY and FYNNEI. This CDR3 has 13 amino acids.

With respect to this clonotype: One junction end disagrees with the germline gene, perhaps due to a read error. The V gene is TRBV24-1, the J gene TRBJ1-5, with D perhaps TRBD1 (5 bases). Germline V CDR1 and CDR2: KGHDR, SFDVKD. This CDR3 contains 16 residues. The CDR3 sequence is CASSEPGRLRDQPQHF. CDR3 sequence (DNA): TGTGCCAGCAGTGAGCCGGGACGCCTTAGGGATCAGCCCCAGCATTTT.

This clonotype was detected ten times or more. The gene calls are TRBV7-9 and TRBJ1-4, with 9 bases identical to TRBD1. Trimming at V came to 5 bases and at J to 4 bases, leaving 5 bases not matched to a gene. CDR1 is SEHNR and CDR2 is FQNEAQ in the germline V gene (reference sequence). The CDR3 has 15 amino acids. The CDR3 nucleotides read TGTGCCAGCAGCAAACTGGGACAGGGTAATGAAAAACTGTTTTTT. Translation: CASSKLGQGNEKLFF.

This clonotype was found many times. The chain uses TRBV29-1 and TRBJ1-1, with D unresolved. The V and J ends lost 7 bases and 6 bases respectively, with 18 bases between them. CDR1 and CDR2 from the germline V gene are SQVTM and ANQGSEA. This CDR3 has 13 residues. DNA for the CDR3: TGCAGCGCCGGGCGGGTGGGCTCCCCTGAAGCTTTCTTT. This sequence encodes CSAGRVGSPEAFF.

V is TRBV9 and J is TRBJ1-4; D is perhaps TRBD1 (5 bases). The CDR3 is 16 residues long. Germline CDR1 is SGDLS and CDR2 is YYNGEE. Trimming pared 0 bases from V and 3 bases from J, leaving 12 bases between. The CDR3 reads CASSVAPGPANEKLFF. The CDR3 DNA follows: TGTGCCAGCAGCGTAGCCCCAGGGCCGGCTAATGAAAAACTGTTTTTT.

In its sample, this clonotype was seen many times. The rearrangement links TRBV9 to TRBJ2-5, with D possibly being TRBD1 (5 bases). This CDR3 comprises 11 residues. The germline gives CDR1 SGDLS, CDR2 YYNGEE. The V gene lost 7 bases and the J gene lost 5 bases, with 9 bases spanning the gap. CDR3 loop: CASGARETQYF. DNA for the CDR3: TGTGCCAGCGGGGCCAGGGAGACCCAGTACTTC.

The chain recombines TRBV7-2 with TRBJ2-5, with TRBD1 as a possible D gene (5 bases). The germline CDR1 and CDR2 sequences are SGHTA and FQGNSA. V lost 5 bases and J lost 5, with 9 bases in between. CDR3 length: 12 amino acids. CDR3 DNA sequence: TGTGCCAGCAGCATACAGGCGGAGACCCAGTACTTC. Its translation: CASSIQAETQYF. The whole variable domain, remainder taken from reference TRBV7-2 and TRBJ2-5, is GAGVSQSPSNKVTEKGKDVELRCDPISGHTALYWYRQSLGQGLEFLIYFQGNSAPDKSGLPSDRFSAERTGGSVSTLTIQRTQQEDSAVYLCASSIQAETQYFGPGTRLLVL.

The chain uses TRBV2 and TRBJ1-4, with 8 nucleotides matching TRBD1. From germline, CDR1 is SNHLY and CDR2 FYNNEI. The trim removed 5 bases at V and 10 bases at J, leaving 9 bases unmatched. This CDR3 is 14 amino acids long. In DNA form, the CDR3 reads TGTGCCAGCAGTAAGACAGGGGCGGAGGGAAAACTGTTTTTT. Translating it yields CASSKTGAEGKLFF.

The chain joins TRBV2 to TRBJ2-5; 8 bases are a match to TRBD1. This CDR3 has 16 amino acids. Germline CDR1 SNHLY, CDR2 FYNNEI. The junction had 10 bases not matched to a gene; V was cut back by 6 bases and J by 1 base. CDR3 coding DNA: TGTGCCAGCAGCGACCTTGACAGGGGACCCCAAGAGACCCAGTACTTC. It is translated as CASSDLDRGPQETQYF. Using reference TRBV2 and TRBJ2-5 for the parts outside the CDR3, the full variable domain is EPEVTQTPSHQVTQMGQEVILRCVPISNHLYFYWYRQILGQKVEFLVSFYNNEISEKSEIFDDQFSVERPDGSNFTLKIRSTKLEDSAMYFCASSDLDRGPQETQYFGPGTRLLVL.

The chain employs TRBV7-8 and TRBJ2-7; 8 positions agree with TRBD1. V lost 6 bases to trimming and J lost 5 bases; unmatched junction nucleotides: 9. The CDR3 sequence is 14 residues long. Germline V gene lookup returns CDR1 SGHVS and CDR2 FQNEAQ. The CDR3 DNA reads TGTGCCAGCAGTGCGACGGGACAGGCCGACGAGCAGTACTTC. Translating gives CASSATGQADEQYF. Using reference TRBV7-8 and TRBJ2-7 for the parts outside the CDR3, the full variable domain is GAGVSQSPRYKVAKRGQDVALRCDPISGHVSLFWYQQALGQGPEFLTYFQNEAQLDKSGLPSDRFFAERPEGSVSTLKIQRTQQEDSAVYLCASSATGQADEQYFGPGTRLTVT.

This rearrangement joins TRBV25-1 to TRBJ2-2, with D perhaps TRBD1 (6 bases). Germline CDR1 is MGHDK and CDR2 is SYGVNS. The CDR3 runs 16 residues. V was trimmed by 6 bases and J by 6 bases, leaving 20 bases between them. CDR3 amino acids: CASSLVKMGAAGELFF. CDR3 sequence (DNA): TGTGCCAGCAGCTTAGTCAAGATGGGGGCGGCCGGGGAGCTGTTTTTT.

This clonotype occurred once. A clone one base away is much larger, so this may be a read error. This chain links TRBV12-3 or TRBV12-4 with TRBJ2-6, with D possibly called TRBD1 or TRBD2 (6 bases each). This CDR3 is 14 amino acids long. The CDR3 coding sequence is TGTGCCAGCAAGGGGGACTCTGGGGCCGACGTCCTGACTTTC. This encodes CASKGDSGADVLTF.

This clonotype has just a few counts. This chain joins TRBV19 and TRBJ2-2, with 11 bases lining up with TRBD1. This CDR3 is built from 17 residues. CDR1 is LNHDA and CDR2 is SQIVND in the germline V gene (reference sequence). The J segment lost 1 base and the V segment lost 10 bases, leaving 11 bases of the junction unmatched. The CDR3 reads CATYPPGTGGNTGELFF. The CDR3 DNA follows: TGTGCCACCTACCCCCCAGGGACAGGGGGGAACACCGGGGAGCTGTTTTTT.

The chain combines TRBV2 with TRBJ2-7; 10 nucleotides match TRBD2. The CDR3 extends over 17 amino acids. V was pared by 5 bases and J by 4 bases, with 14 bases of the junction left unmatched. CDR1 and CDR2 from the germline V gene are SNHLY and FYNNEI. CDR3 region: CASSLHSGLAEPYEQYF. The CDR3 nucleotides read TGTGCCAGCAGTCTCCATTCAGGACTAGCGGAGCCTTACGAGCAGTACTTC.

This clonotype was detected only once. A junction boundary mismatches the germline segment, possibly from a read error. The chain combines TRBV13 with TRBJ2-7; D unresolved. In germline, CDR1 is PRHDT, CDR2 FYEKMQ (reference sequence). The CDR3 is made up of 13 amino acids. Here the CDR3 DNA reads TGTGCCAGCAGCCCAGCCCGCTCCTCCGAGCAGTACTTC. Its translation: CASSPARSSEQYF.

This clonotype came up many times. V is TRBV20-1 and J is TRBJ1-5; D gene ambiguous. The CDR3 is 13 residues long. Germline-derived CDR1 and CDR2 are DFQATT and SNEGSKA (reference sequence). Trimming removed 1 base from V and 3 bases from J, with 7 bases in between. In DNA, the CDR3 is TGCAGTGCTAGAGCCGGGATCAATCAGCCCCAGCATTTT. This translates into CSARAGINQPQHF.

The chain is built from TRBV2 and TRBJ1-4; D call uncertain. The CDR3 covers 11 residues. Germline V gene lookup returns CDR1 SNHLY and CDR2 FYNNEI. V was trimmed by 4 bases and J by 7 bases, leaving 4 bases between them. The CDR3 coding sequence is TGTGCCAGCAGTGGGAGTGAAAAACTGTTTTTT. Amino acid sequence: CASSGSEKLFF.

The chain joins TRBV20-1 to TRBJ2-7; TRBD1 matches 11 bases. In germline, CDR1 is DFQATT, CDR2 SNEGSKA (reference sequence). V was pared by 5 bases and J by 4 bases, with 4 bases of the junction left unmatched. The CDR3 runs to 13 residues. As DNA, the CDR3 is TGCAGTGCTCGGACAGGGGGCGCGTACGAGCAGTACTTC. It is translated as CSARTGGAYEQYF.

This clonotype was recorded many times. V is TRBV11-2 and J is TRBJ1-1; TRBD1 might be the D (5 bases). The V end was cut by 0 bases, the J end by 5 bases, with 10 bases between. The CDR3 sequence is 14 residues long. Germline lookup yields CDR1 SGHAT and CDR2 FQNNGV. CDR3: CASSLDGGGTEAFF. The DNA of the CDR3 is TGTGCCAGCAGCTTAGATGGTGGGGGGACTGAAGCTTTCTTT.

This rearrangement joins TRBV7-9 to TRBJ1-4; TRBD1 matches 10 bases. The length of the CDR3 is 15 residues. The junction had 8 bases not matched to a gene; V was cut back by 5 bases and J by 8 bases. Germline CDR1 SEHNR, CDR2 FQNEAQ (reference sequence). CDR3 nucleotides: TGTGCCAGCAGCCCTGAAGGGACAGGGGACGAAAAACTGTTTTTT. This translates into CASSPEGTGDEKLFF.